This TCR beta chain was retrieved from a study of blood T cells in healthy people across ages. Germline-derived CDR1 and CDR2 are SQVTM and ANQGSEA. The CDR3 sequence is 12 residues long. Trimming cost V 6 bases and J 3 bases; bases outside gene matches: 5. The use of a sample-barcoded 5' primer and a J-beta primer mix characterized a second PCR of about 7 to 12 cycles. TCRdb analysed the 5' RACE reads with MiXCR anew, one entry per CDR3 protein. The repertoire holds around 1,000,000 distinct CDR3 sequences, 20% to 25% seen once, with around 0.75% in the top ten. Concerning this clonotype itself: Its cognate antigen is unknown.

Study-wide findings and caveats: TCR beta diversity, measured per million T cells, fell in a roughly linear way with age. Researchers said unsorted PBMCs prevented a conclusive naive versus antigen-experienced comparison.

This sample also appeared in a second study, on T cells of mothers and their children.

This chain connects TRBV29-1 to TRBJ2-7; 7 nucleotides align to TRBD1. Sequenced sample: blood. The clonotype originates from a girl aged 2 to 10 in good health. The CDR3 nucleotides are TGCAGCGTAGGGACAGTTAACTACGAGCAGTACTTC. Amino acid sequence: CSVGTVNYEQYF.